Presented here are 32 T cell receptor beta chains from one specimen sequenced in a study of blood T cell repertoires in COVID-19. Repertoires were generated with immunoSEQ multiplex PCR, while TCRdb's copy carries only in-frame clones and drops some. The table has around 230,000 clones, 86% seen once. The sequenced sample was peripheral blood. These TCRs come from a man aged 30 to 39 who had recovered from COVID-19.

This chain uses TRBV27 with TRBJ2-7; 12 bases agree with TRBD1. Germline V gene lookup returns CDR1 MNHEY and CDR2 SMNVEV (reference sequence). The CDR3 is 15 amino acids. The trim removed 1 base at V and 7 bases at J, leaving 5 bases unmatched. CDR3 coding DNA: TGTGCCAGCAGTTTATTGGGACAGGGGGCGGGGGAGCAGTACTTC. Translating gives CASSLLGQGAGEQYF.

This clone occurred a few times. The CDR3, as DNA: TGTGCCTGGAAACAGTCGAATTCACCCCTCCACTTT. Its protein product is CAWKQSNSPLHF. The chain has TRBV30 and TRBJ1-6; D gene uncertain. The CDR3 has 12 amino acids. V was trimmed by 4 bases and J by 7 bases, leaving 8 bases between them. Germline lookup yields CDR1 GTSNPN and CDR2 SVGIG (reference sequence).

V usage is TRBV6-5 and J usage is TRBJ2-5; D might be TRBD2 (5 bases). Germline CDR1 MNHEY, CDR2 SVGAGI. V was pared by 6 bases and J by 5 bases, with 16 bases between. The CDR3 has 14 amino acids. CDR3 amino acids: CASRLTGIVETQYF. For the CDR3, the DNA is TGTGCCAGCAGGTTGACGGGGATCGTTGAGACCCAGTACTTC.

A single count supports this clone. The chain recombines TRBV5-4 with TRBJ2-5, with 13 bases fitting TRBD2. With V trimmed by 4 bases and J by 2 bases, 5 bases remained unmatched. CDR3 size: 16 residues. CDR1 is SGHNT, CDR2 YYREEE, per germline (reference sequence). CDR3 nucleotide sequence: TGTGCCAGCAGCCGGGGACTAGCGGGGAATCAAGAGACCCAGTACTTC. Protein: CASSRGLAGNQETQYF.

The V and J genes are TRBV5-6 and TRBJ2-1; no definite D call. The CDR3 runs 13 residues. Between the trimmed V and J ends, which lost 2 bases and 10 bases, there was a span of 13 bases. CDR1 is SGHDT and CDR2 is YYEEEE in the germline V gene. CDR3 sequence (DNA): TGTGCCAGCAGCTTACGCCCCGCCTACGAGCAGTTCTTC. This gives the protein CASSLRPAYEQFF.

This chain uses TRBV19 with TRBJ2-1; 12 bases map to TRBD1. The junction had 6 bases not matched to a gene; V was cut back by 5 bases and J by 7 bases. The CDR3 loop spans 15 amino acids. CDR1 and CDR2 (germline): LNHDA, SQIVND (reference sequence). The CDR3 sequence: CASSVGQGARNEQFF. The CDR3 DNA reads TGTGCCAGTAGTGTGGGACAGGGGGCTAGGAATGAGCAGTTCTTC.

In this sample, this clone turned up a few times. The rearrangement uses TRBV6-1 and TRBJ2-7; 7 bases are shared with TRBD2. The CDR3 length is 14 residues. V dropped 3 bases and J dropped 4; count of bases not matched to a gene: 6. Germline CDR1 is MNHNS and CDR2 is SASEGT. DNA for the CDR3: TGTGCCAGCAGTGAGGGGTGGGAGGGGTACGAGCAGTACTTC. Translated, it gives CASSEGWEGYEQYF.

The genes are TRBV28 and TRBJ1-6, with D tentatively TRBD1 (6 bases). V lost 10 bases, J lost 8 bases, and 18 bases lay in between. The CDR3 runs to 14 residues. Looked up from germline, CDR1 is MDHEN and CDR2 is SYDVKM. This chain's CDR3 is CATGGAGGDSPLHF. CDR3 in DNA: TGTGCCACGGGAGGGGCGGGGGGCGATTCACCCCTCCACTTT.

This clone was found a few times. V gene TRBV5-6 combines with J gene TRBJ1-1, with TRBD1 as a possible D gene (5 bases). V was pared by 5 bases and J by 8 bases, with 13 bases between. The CDR3 spans 12 residues. CDR1 SGHDT and CDR2 YYEEEE come from the germline V gene. DNA of the CDR3: TGTGCCAGCAGTTTACTTCCAGGGGAAGCTTTCTTT. It specifies CASSLLPGEAFF. The full variable domain, with the rest looked up from reference TRBV5-6 and TRBJ1-1, is DAGVTQSPTHLIKTRGQQVTLRCSPKSGHDTVSWYQQALGQGPQFIFQYYEEEERQRGNFPDRFSGHQFPNYSSELNVNALLLGDSALYLCASSLLPGEAFFGQGTRLTVV.

The chain combines TRBV19 with TRBJ1-6; the D is unclear. From germline, CDR1 is LNHDA and CDR2 SQIVND (reference sequence). CDR3 size: 16 residues. The V gene lost 1 base and the J gene lost 6 bases, with 13 bases spanning the gap. The CDR3 nucleotides read TGTGCCAGTAGTATAGGGGTCGGCAGCGTTAATTCACCCCTCCACTTT. As protein: CASSIGVGSVNSPLHF.

This chain connects TRBV24-1 to TRBJ1-5; TRBD1 aligns across 8 bases. This CDR3 comprises 15 residues. V lost 4 bases to trimming and J lost 10 bases; unmatched junction nucleotides: 11. Germline CDR1 and CDR2: KGHDR and SFDVKD. CDR3 residues: CATSEEGQGYTPQHF. In DNA form, the CDR3 reads TGTGCCACCAGTGAAGAAGGACAGGGATACACACCCCAGCATTTT.

In its sample, this clone was seen a few times. V gene TRBV11-2 combines with J gene TRBJ1-1, with D hard to call. Germline lookup yields CDR1 SGHAT and CDR2 FQNNGV. This CDR3 region has 13 residues. V was shortened by 2 bases and J by 0 bases, with 4 bases between the two germline ends. For the CDR3, the DNA is TGTGCCAGCAGCTTAACATTGAACACTGAAGCTTTCTTT. The encoded protein is CASSLTLNTEAFF.

This chain uses TRBV27 with TRBJ2-3; 7 bases are shared with TRBD2. V dropped 3 bases and J dropped 13; count of bases not matched to a gene: 16. Germline V gene lookup returns CDR1 MNHEY and CDR2 SMNVEV (reference sequence). The CDR3 consists of 15 residues. In DNA form, the CDR3 reads TGTGCCAGCAGTTTTCGGCGGGGGAGTCTGGCGGGGGAGTATTTT. Translating it yields CASSFRRGSLAGEYF.

The rearrangement links TRBV6-5 to TRBJ2-1; 8 nucleotides align to TRBD1. V lost 0 bases and J lost 5; bases outside the gene matches: 3. Looked up from germline, CDR1 is MNHEY and CDR2 is SVGAGI. This CDR3 is 15 amino acids long. CDR3 sequence (DNA): TGTGCCAGCAGTTACTCGAGGACAGGGAACAATGAGCAGTTCTTC. This sequence encodes CASSYSRTGNNEQFF.

The chain links TRBV6-5 to TRBJ1-4; 7 nucleotides align to TRBD1. Germline assignment: CDR1 MNHEY and CDR2 SVGAGI. This CDR3 has 15 residues. Trimming took 10 bases from V and 7 from J; bases not matched to a gene: 15. CDR3 sequence: CATSGQSSMGEKLFF. CDR3 in DNA: TGTGCCACCTCGGGACAGAGTTCCATGGGTGAAAAACTGTTTTTT.

The chain employs TRBV19 and TRBJ2-7; 8 bases are a match to TRBD1. From germline, CDR1 is LNHDA and CDR2 SQIVND (reference sequence). V was clipped by 5 bases and J by 3 bases; unmatched bases: 9. CDR3 length equals 15 residues. CDR3 protein: CASSPRQGNRYEQYF. The CDR3 DNA follows: TGTGCCAGTAGTCCAAGACAGGGGAATCGCTACGAGCAGTACTTC.

The rearrangement joins TRBV2 to TRBJ1-4; D ambiguous. CDR1 is SNHLY and CDR2 is FYNNEI in the germline V gene. V gave up 10 bases and J gave up 3 bases, with 15 bases separating them. The CDR3 consists of 14 residues. The DNA for the CDR3 is TGTGCCACAGGTCAAGGCTCCTCTAATGAAAAACTGTTTTTT. This translates into CATGQGSSNEKLFF.

This chain uses TRBV6-4 with TRBJ2-4; maybe TRBD1 (6 bases). The CDR3 is made up of 14 amino acids. Trimming took 6 bases from V and 4 from J, leaving 13 bases between them. CDR1 MRHNA and CDR2 SNTAGT come from the germline V gene. CDR3 sequence: CASRIAQGKNIQYF. CDR3 coding DNA: TGTGCCAGCAGAATCGCTCAGGGGAAAAACATTCAGTACTTC.

The CDR3 DNA reads TGTGCCTGGAGTGGGGGGGGGAGTGAAGCTTTCTTT. Protein: CAWSGGGSEAFF. The chain links TRBV30 to TRBJ1-1; tentatively, D is TRBD1 (5 bases). The CDR3 runs 12 residues. Per the germline V gene, CDR1 is GTSNPN and CDR2 is SVGIG (reference sequence). Trimming took 1 base from V and 7 from J, leaving 10 bases between them. The complete variable domain, with remaining parts taken from reference TRBV30 and TRBJ1-1, reads SQTIHQWPATLVQPVGSPLSLECTVEGTSNPNLYWYRQAAGRGLQLLFYSVGIGQISSEVPQNLSASRPQDRQFILSSKKLLLSDSGFYLCAWSGGGSEAFFGQGTRLTVV.

This clone was recorded only once. The chain carries TRBV3-1 (or the pseudogene TRBV3-2) and TRBJ1-5; perhaps TRBD1 as D (5 bases). The CDR3 has 14 residues. Germline CDR1 LGHDT, CDR2 YNNKEL (reference sequence). Trimming removed 3 bases from V and 0 bases from J, with 6 bases in between. CDR3 DNA: TGTGCCAGCAGCCAGACAGATAGCAATCAGCCCCAGCATTTT. Translation gives CASSQTDSNQPQHF.

The V and J genes are TRBV10-3 and TRBJ2-1; 7 nucleotides line up with TRBD1. CDR3 length: 15 amino acids. Per the germline V gene, CDR1 is ENHRY and CDR2 is SYGVKD. J was trimmed by 0 bases and V by 7 bases; bases with no gene match: 6. The CDR3 DNA reads TGTGCCATCAAACCCGACAGGGTCTCCTACAATGAGCAGTTCTTC. This gives the protein CAIKPDRVSYNEQFF.

The chain links TRBV10-3 to TRBJ2-3; unclear D gene. Trimming pared 6 bases from V and 6 bases from J, leaving 16 bases between. CDR1 and CDR2 from the germline V gene are ENHRY and SYGVKD. The CDR3 is 14 amino acids. The CDR3, as DNA: TGTGCCATCAGGTCTTTGGCAGAACCCGATACGCAGTATTTT. Its translation is CAIRSLAEPDTQYF.

This chain links TRBV29-1 with TRBJ1-1; 7 bases line up with TRBD1. Per the germline V gene, CDR1 is SQVTM and CDR2 is ANQGSEA. Trimming took 2 bases from V and 3 from J; bases not matched to a gene: 3. The length of the CDR3 is 13 residues. This CDR3 is CSVERGLDTEAFF. CDR3 DNA: TGCAGCGTTGAAAGGGGGCTGGACACTGAAGCTTTCTTT. The full variable domain, in which reference TRBV29-1 and TRBJ1-1 provide the parts outside the CDR3, is SAVISQKPSRDICQRGTSLTIQCQVDSQVTMMFWYRQQPGQSLTLIATANQGSEATYESGFVIDKFPISRPNLTFSTLTVSNMSPEDSSIYLCSVERGLDTEAFFGQGTRLTVV.

This clone was seen a handful of times. Additional DNA sequences in this sample encode the identical CDR3. The rearrangement links TRBV18 to TRBJ1-1; maybe TRBD1 (5 bases). V was pared by 3 bases and J by 5 bases, with 13 bases between. Germline V gene data show CDR1 as KGHSH and CDR2 as LQKENI. This CDR3 is built from 14 residues. The CDR3 bases are TGTGCCAGCTCACCCGATTCGGGGGGGACTGAAGCTTTCTTT. Amino acid sequence: CASSPDSGGTEAFF.

This chain connects TRBV5-1 to TRBJ2-2; 8 nucleotides match TRBD1. Germline assignment: CDR1 SGHRS and CDR2 YFSETQ. The ends lost 4 bases at V and 5 bases at J; junction bases unmatched: 4. The CDR3 is made up of 14 amino acids. As DNA, the CDR3 is TGCGCCAGCAGCCTCGGACAGGGTACCGGGGAGCTGTTTTTT. Its translation is CASSLGQGTGELFF.

This chain joins TRBV7-9 and TRBJ1-5, with D maybe TRBD1 (5 bases). Germline V gene sequence: CDR1 SEHNR, CDR2 FQNEAQ (reference sequence). The CDR3 runs to 15 residues. V was clipped by 6 bases and J by 2 bases, with 14 bases between them. The CDR3 sequence is CASSSAWGGNQPQHF. The DNA of the CDR3 is TGTGCCAGCAGTTCGGCGTGGGGCGGCAATCAGCCCCAGCATTTT.

The table lists this clone with a count of one. V gene TRBV10-3 combines with J gene TRBJ2-3; 10 nucleotides agree with TRBD2. CDR3 length equals 15 residues. Losses at the gene ends were 10 bases for V and 3 bases for J; bases not matched to a gene: 10. CDR1 is ENHRY and CDR2 is SYGVKD in the germline V gene. Here the CDR3 DNA reads TGTGCCACACAGATCACTAGCGGGGTTACAGATACGCAGTATTTT. As protein: CATQITSGVTDTQYF.

J is TRBJ2-1 and V is TRBV11-2; 10 bases match TRBD1. In germline, CDR1 is SGHAT, CDR2 FQNNGV. The CDR3 runs 16 residues. The trim removed 3 bases at V and 2 bases at J, leaving 4 bases unmatched. CDR3 in amino acids: CASSLTGQGTYNEQFF. CDR3 DNA sequence: TGTGCCAGCAGCTTGACGGGACAGGGGACCTACAATGAGCAGTTCTTC.

This chain joins TRBV6-5 and TRBJ1-6; a possible D gene is TRBD1 (5 bases). This CDR3 has 16 residues. Per the germline V gene, CDR1 is MNHEY and CDR2 is SVGAGI. The V and J ends lost 0 bases and 5 bases respectively, with 11 bases between them. Here the CDR3 DNA reads TGTGCCAGCAGTTACTCGACTCTGACAGATAATTCACCCCTCCACTTT. Residues: CASSYSTLTDNSPLHF.

The rearrangement joins TRBV6-2 or TRBV6-3 to TRBJ2-5; D is unclear. Trimming shortened V by 4 bases and J by 3 bases, and 9 bases separated the two germline ends. Germline CDR1 reads MNHEY; CDR2 reads SVGEGT. This CDR3 spans 13 amino acids. The CDR3 DNA is TGTGCCAGCAGTTCGCCCCCGGAAGAGACCCAGTACTTC. It codes for CASSSPPEETQYF.

The chain employs TRBV11-2 and TRBJ1-1; 12 positions match TRBD1. The CDR3 covers 15 residues. The germline gives CDR1 SGHAT, CDR2 FQNNGV. V lost 8 bases, J lost 7 bases, and 11 bases stayed unmatched. CDR3 region: CASGTGGVGIGEAFF. The CDR3 region has the DNA TGTGCCAGCGGGACAGGGGGCGTCGGGATTGGTGAAGCTTTCTTT.

The chain has TRBV6-6 and TRBJ1-1; 9 nucleotides align to TRBD1. Germline assignment: CDR1 MNHNY and CDR2 SVGAGI (reference sequence). Trimming took 6 bases from V and 5 from J; bases not matched to a gene: 7. This CDR3 has 14 amino acids. DNA for the CDR3: TGTGCCAGCAGGCCACAGGGGGCAGGGACTGAAGCTTTCTTT. Encoded protein: CASRPQGAGTEAFF.